The sample holds a few counts of the clone carrying this T cell receptor beta chain. These data belong to a study of T cells after yellow fever vaccination. TCRdb called the 5' RACE reads again in MiXCR, with one record for every CDR3 protein. Of a few hundred thousand distinct CDR3 sequences detected, 6% to 8% appear once; the ten largest clones hold around 16%. The sample was PBMCs, taken 5 days after the yellow fever booster vaccination. This clonotype was sampled from a young man who received the YFV17D yellow fever vaccine.

In nucleotides, the CDR3 is TGTGCCAGCTCACCCGGACTAGCTCGCAGGGAGCAGTACTTC. Translation: CASSPGLARREQYF. The gene calls are TRBV18 and TRBJ2-7, with 8 bases fitting TRBD2. Germline V CDR1 and CDR2: KGHSH, LQKENI. The CDR3 totals 14 residues. The junction had 8 bases not matched to a gene; V was cut back by 3 bases and J by 7 bases.